A single sample is the source of the 21 T cell receptor beta chains below, sequenced in a study of T cell changes during pregnancy in multiple sclerosis. Measured with immunoSEQ multiplex PCR; TCRdb has only the in-frame clones, and not every one. The sample has about 60,000 clones; approximately 92% are singletons. The source material was peripheral blood, sampled in the first trimester of pregnancy. The receptor source for this set is a female donor with multiple sclerosis, enrolled in a pregnancy study.

Here the CDR3 reads CASSPPGSLAVLKTQYF. The CDR3 nucleotides read TGTGCCAGCTCACCACCAGGCTCGCTAGCGGTCTTGAAGACCCAGTACTTC. The chain is built from TRBV18 and TRBJ2-5; TRBD2 matches 7 bases. Germline CDR1 KGHSH, CDR2 LQKENI. V lost 0 bases and J lost 6; bases outside the gene matches: 13. CDR3 length: 17 residues.

The chain joins TRBV9 to TRBJ1-6; D ambiguous. The V gene's germline CDR1 is SGDLS and CDR2 YYNGEE. This CDR3 contains 16 residues. The V end was cut by 0 bases, the J end by 0 bases, with 7 bases between. The CDR3 DNA reads TGTGCCAGCAGCGTAGGAGGGAGCTCCTATAATTCACCCCTCCACTTT. It is translated as CASSVGGSSYNSPLHF.

The chain uses TRBV6-1 and TRBJ1-6; D perhaps matches TRBD1 (6 bases). The CDR3 covers 15 residues. V was pared by 4 bases and J by 7 bases, with 14 bases between. From germline, CDR1 is MNHNS and CDR2 SASEGT. CDR3 amino acids: CASSGQGYGNSPLHF. The DNA of the CDR3 is TGTGCCAGCAGTGGGCAGGGGTATGGGAATTCACCCCTCCACTTT.

The chain carries TRBV6-5 and TRBJ2-1; the match to TRBD2 covers 8 bases. The CDR3 has 14 amino acids. In germline, CDR1 is MNHEY, CDR2 SVGAGI. Germline trimming cut 7 bases from V and 10 bases from J; bases unmatched to any gene: 12. CDR3 nucleotide sequence: TGTGCCAGCATGAGAGCGGGGGCCCGAAGGGAGCAGTTCTTC. Its translation: CASMRAGARREQFF.

The chain employs TRBV15 and TRBJ1-2; D might be TRBD1 (5 bases). V lost 3 bases, J lost 4 bases, and 21 bases lay in between. Looked up from germline, CDR1 is LNHNV and CDR2 is YYDKDF (reference sequence). This CDR3 has 17 amino acids. The CDR3 sequence is CATSSNPQGSLGYGYTF. Here the CDR3 DNA reads TGTGCCACCAGCAGTAATCCGCAGGGTTCATTGGGCTATGGCTACACCTTC.

This sequence joins TRBV7-2 and TRBJ1-1; 12 bases line up with TRBD1. CDR1 SGHTA and CDR2 FQGNSA come from the germline V gene. This CDR3 contains 14 residues. Germline trimming cut 6 bases from V and 7 bases from J; bases unmatched to any gene: 6. CDR3 loop: CASSLGQGAGEAFF. CDR3 bases: TGTGCCAGCAGTCTGGGACAGGGGGCGGGTGAAGCTTTCTTT.

The CDR3 DNA sequence: TGTGCCAGCAGCTATTCCGGGAACTATGGCTACACCTTC. Translated: CASSYSGNYGYTF. The chain combines TRBV7-9 with TRBJ1-2; D is unclear. Trimming stripped 4 bases from V and 2 bases from J, with 8 bases between. The CDR3 is made up of 13 amino acids. Germline loops: CDR1 SEHNR, CDR2 FQNEAQ (reference sequence).

This chain connects TRBV7-9 to TRBJ1-6; maybe TRBD1 (5 bases). Trimming took 5 bases from V and 6 from J, leaving 8 bases between them. CDR1 is SEHNR, CDR2 FQNEAQ, per germline (reference sequence). The CDR3 sequence is 13 residues long. CDR3: CASSPGFNSPLHF. In DNA form, the CDR3 reads TGTGCCAGCAGCCCAGGGTTTAATTCACCCCTCCACTTT. Combining the CDR3 with reference TRBV7-9 and TRBJ1-6 gives the whole variable domain DTGVSQNPRHKITKRGQNVTFRCDPISEHNRLYWYRQTLGQGPEFLTYFQNEAQLEKSRLLSDRFSAERPKGSFSTLEIQRTEQGDSAMYLCASSPGFNSPLHFGNGTRLTVT.

The rearrangement joins TRBV7-9 to TRBJ2-2; 10 bases fit TRBD2. Trimming removed 2 bases from V and 3 bases from J; junction bases left unmatched: 3. In germline, CDR1 is SEHNR, CDR2 FQNEAQ (reference sequence). The CDR3 spans 16 residues. The chain's CDR3 is CASSLSGGAHTGELFF. DNA for the CDR3: TGTGCCAGCAGCTTAAGCGGGGGGGCCCACACCGGGGAGCTGTTTTTT.

The V gene is TRBV5-1, the J gene TRBJ1-1; TRBD1 might be the D (6 bases). The V gene lost 0 bases and the J gene lost 4 bases, with 10 bases spanning the gap. This CDR3 has 14 amino acids. Germline assignment: CDR1 SGHRS and CDR2 YFSETQ. The DNA for the CDR3 is TGCGCCAGCAGCTTGGCAGGGGTGAGCACTGAAGCTTTCTTT. Translating gives CASSLAGVSTEAFF.

The chain links TRBV7-2 to TRBJ2-2, with 9 bases that match TRBD2. Germline CDR1 SGHTA, CDR2 FQGNSA. CDR3 size: 16 residues. The V and J ends lost 2 bases and 3 bases, in that order; junction bases with no gene match: 4. CDR3: CASSLWRGGHTGELFF. The CDR3 nucleotides read TGTGCCAGCAGCTTATGGCGGGGGGGCCACACCGGGGAGCTGTTTTTT.

The gene calls are TRBV19 and TRBJ1-1, with a possible D match to TRBD1 (5 bases). V lost 5 bases to trimming and J lost 0 bases, with 10 bases between them. The CDR3 loop spans 14 amino acids. Germline lookup yields CDR1 LNHDA and CDR2 SQIVND (reference sequence). The CDR3 DNA is TGTGCCAGTAGTCCCCTGACAGTGAACACTGAAGCTTTCTTT. This gives the protein CASSPLTVNTEAFF.

CDR3 DNA sequence: TGTGCCAGCAGCTCCCGGGGAAGTTGGAATGAGCAGTTCTTC. It yields the protein CASSSRGSWNEQFF. The rearrangement joins TRBV5-6 to TRBJ2-1, with D perhaps matching TRBD2 (5 bases). V shed 3 bases and J shed 7 bases, with 14 bases lying between them. CDR1 is SGHDT and CDR2 is YYEEEE in the germline V gene. The CDR3 extends over 14 amino acids.

J is TRBJ1-1 and V is TRBV7-8; D uncertain. Germline V lookup: CDR1 SGHVS, CDR2 FQNEAQ. The CDR3 has 13 amino acids. V shed 3 bases and J shed 1 base, with 6 bases lying between them. CDR3 DNA sequence: TGTGCCAGCAGCTTCGGCGGGAACACTGAAGCTTTCTTT. Protein product: CASSFGGNTEAFF.

Comments on this clone: Distinct nucleotide sequences in the sample also encode this CDR3. This chain links TRBV7-3 with TRBJ1-1, with D unclear. V was pared by 2 bases and J by 1 base, with 5 bases between. The CDR3 contains 13 residues. CDR1 and CDR2 from the germline V gene are SGHTA and FQGTGA. The CDR3, as DNA: TGTGCCAGCAGCTTAGGAGCGAACACTGAAGCTTTCTTT. Amino acid sequence: CASSLGANTEAFF.

The genes are TRBV2 and TRBJ2-3; tentative D call: TRBD2 (7 bases). The CDR3 runs to 15 residues. The ends were cut back, 3 bases at V and 2 bases at J, with 12 bases in the middle. The germline gives CDR1 SNHLY, CDR2 FYNNEI. CDR3 nucleotide sequence: TGTGCCAGCAGTGATGGTGGGGGGGCCACAGATACGCAGTATTTT. Protein product: CASSDGGGATDTQYF.

The V and J genes are TRBV19 and TRBJ2-5, with 7 positions matching TRBD1. The CDR3 spans 13 residues. V lost 7 bases to trimming and J lost 1 base; unmatched junction nucleotides: 3. CDR1 is LNHDA and CDR2 is SQIVND in the germline V gene (reference sequence). CDR3 in DNA: TGTGCCAGTAACAGGGGACCCCAAGAGACCCAGTACTTC. Translated: CASNRGPQETQYF. Full variable domain (outside the CDR3, taken from reference TRBV19 and TRBJ2-5): DGGITQSPKYLFRKEGQNVTLSCEQNLNHDAMYWYRQDPGQGLRLIYYSQIVNDFQKGDIAEGYSVSREKKESFPLTVTSAQKNPTAFYLCASNRGPQETQYFGPGTRLLVL.

V and J are TRBV7-6 and TRBJ1-5; no clear D gene. With 3 bases removed from V and 7 bases from J, the gap between germline ends came to 16 bases. The CDR3 sequence is 15 residues long. Germline lookup yields CDR1 SGHVS and CDR2 FNYEAQ. This CDR3 is CASSLGRSTAQPQHF. The CDR3 coding sequence is TGTGCCAGCAGCTTGGGTCGCAGTACAGCCCAGCCCCAGCATTTT.

CDR3 loop: CASSSPGQPNYGYTF. The CDR3, as DNA: TGTGCCAGCAGCTCACCGGGACAGCCTAACTATGGCTACACCTTC. The chain is built from TRBV5-6 and TRBJ1-2; 7 bases map to TRBD1. Germline V CDR1 and CDR2: SGHDT, YYEEEE. Unmatched junction bases numbered 5, after V lost 3 bases and J lost 0 bases. CDR3 size: 15 residues.

This clone was recorded once. The chain recombines TRBV7-2 with TRBJ2-5, with a weak D call TRBD1 (5 bases). CDR1 and CDR2 from the germline V gene are SGHTA and FQGNSA. The CDR3 has 15 amino acids. Trimming cost V 4 bases and J 5 bases, with 17 bases left between them. DNA of the CDR3: TGTGCCAGCAGCTCCCAATCTCTGGGGCCGGAGACCCAGTACTTC. Residues: CASSSQSLGPETQYF.

This chain connects TRBV30 to TRBJ1-5; D perhaps matches TRBD1 (6 bases). The CDR3 length is 14 residues. The germline V gene encodes CDR1 GTSNPN and CDR2 SVGIG (reference sequence). V lost 2 bases, J lost 3 bases, and 11 bases lay in between. CDR3 region: CAWSTGTLNQPQHF. The CDR3 region has the DNA TGTGCCTGGAGTACGGGGACACTCAATCAGCCCCAGCATTTT.